The rows below give T cell receptor beta chains drawn from one sample of a study of CXCR4 blockade with PD-1 therapy in pancreatic cancer. The assay was immunoSEQ multiplex PCR, and TCRdb's table has in-frame clones only and misses some. The data show roughly 15,000 clones, around 72% seen once. Source material: tumor tissue. The receptors originated from a human donor with pancreatic ductal adenocarcinoma. Each CDR3 is given with its conserved first and last residue. A D gene is named only where the DNA matches it firmly. Not all rows give a size; the values are once, few, many and, for expanded clones, a class.

clone_size	v_call	j_call	d_call	cdr3_aa	cdr3_nt
.	TRBV5-1	TRBJ2-1	TRBD2	CASSREGPRNNEQFF	TGCGCCAGCAGCCGGGAGGGCCCTCGGAACAATGAGCAGTTCTTC
.	TRBV28	TRBJ2-1	.	CASSLNAYNEQFF	TGTGCCAGCAGTTTAAATGCCTACAATGAGCAGTTCTTC
.	TRBV18	TRBJ2-2	.	CASSREQVTGELFF	TGTGCCAGCTCACGAGAACAGGTCACCGGGGAGCTGTTTTTT
medium-sized	TRBV6-8	TRBJ2-5	.	CASSYSSSDQETQYF	TGTGCCAGCAGTTACTCCTCTAGCGACCAAGAGACCCAGTACTTC
once	TRBV6-8	TRBJ2-4	TRBD2	CASSLGFYSSGNIQYF	TGTGCCAGCAGTTTGGGTTTTTATTCTAGCGGAAACATTCAGTACTTC
.	TRBV19	TRBJ2-7	.	CASSPRLVAYEQYF	TGTGCCAGTAGTCCCAGGTTGGTGGCCTACGAGCAGTACTTC
.	TRBV28	TRBJ1-3	TRBD1	CASSGWTGGGNTIYF	TGTGCCAGCAGTGGCTGGACAGGCGGAGGAAACACCATATATTTT
once	TRBV6-8	TRBJ1-1	TRBD1	CASRRQGITEAFF	TGTGCCAGCAGGAGACAGGGGATCACTGAAGCTTTCTTT
once	TRBV28	TRBJ2-7	.	CASSAGIAYEQYF	TGTGCCAGCAGTGCCGGGATTGCCTACGAGCAGTACTTC
.	TRBV9	TRBJ2-1	TRBD2	CASSFRTSGSNEQFF	TGTGCCAGCAGCTTCCGGACTAGCGGGAGTAATGAGCAGTTCTTC
.	TRBV29-1	TRBJ2-1	.	CSVEEALRRGEQFF	TGCAGCGTTGAAGAGGCACTCCGGAGAGGTGAGCAGTTCTTC
once	TRBV19	TRBJ2-1	TRBD1	CASSPGQRNEQFF	TGTGCCAGTAGTCCGGGACAGCGTAATGAGCAGTTCTTC
.	TRBV5-1	TRBJ1-6	TRBD1	CASSQLGQGGSPLHF	TGCGCCAGCAGCCAGCTGGGACAGGGAGGATCACCCCTCCACTTT
.	TRBV7-4	TRBJ1-4	.	CASSASGNEKLFF	TGTGCCAGCAGCGCGTCCGGGAATGAAAAACTGTTTTTT
many	TRBV7-1	TRBJ2-7	.	CASSLSPSSEQYF	TGTGCCAGCAGCTTATCGCCTTCTTCGGAGCAGTACTTC
few	TRBV19	TRBJ2-1	.	CASSPTARNNEQFF	TGTGCCAGTAGTCCGACAGCAAGAAACAATGAGCAGTTCTTC
.	TRBV4-1	TRBJ2-1	.	CASSQLPSSGLSSYNEQFF	TGCGCCAGCAGCCAGTTACCCTCCTCGGGACTCTCCTCCTACAATGAGCAGTTCTTC
.	TRBV15	TRBJ2-3	.	CATSSTVAETDTQYF	TGTGCCACCAGCAGTACGGTAGCGGAGACAGATACGCAGTATTTT
few	TRBV10-3	TRBJ2-3	.	CAISESGVPSTDTQYF	TGTGCCATCAGTGAGTCTGGCGTTCCTAGCACAGATACGCAGTATTTT
.	TRBV10-3	TRBJ1-1	.	CAISESVTMNTEAFF	TGTGCCATCAGTGAGTCGGTCACCATGAACACTGAAGCTTTCTTT
.	TRBV15	TRBJ2-7	.	CATSRDLGGREQYF	TGTGCCACCAGCAGAGACCTAGGGGGGCGCGAGCAGTACTTC
.	TRBV12-5	TRBJ1-1	.	CASGLVGGTEAFF	TGTGCTAGTGGTTTGGTGGGAGGGACTGAAGCTTTCTTT
.	TRBV30	TRBJ1-2	.	CAWIPGETGGYTF	TGTGCCTGGATCCCCGGGGAGACAGGTGGCTACACCTTC
few	TRBV18	TRBJ2-6	TRBD1	CASSPSDRARSGANVLTF	TGTGCCAGCTCACCATCCGACAGGGCACGCTCTGGGGCCAACGTCCTGACTTTC
.	TRBV12-5	TRBJ2-7	TRBD1	CASARGQAYEQYF	TGTGCTAGTGCACGCGGACAGGCCTACGAGCAGTACTTC
.	TRBV19	TRBJ2-5	.	CASSPGWGPQETQYF	TGTGCCAGTAGCCCTGGATGGGGGCCCCAAGAGACCCAGTACTTC
.	TRBV12-5	TRBJ2-1	.	CASGLDWHEQFF	TGTGCTAGTGGTCTCGATTGGCATGAGCAGTTCTTC
.	TRBV19	TRBJ1-5	TRBD1	CASSIRTGVDQPQHF	TGTGCCAGTAGTATCAGGACAGGGGTCGATCAGCCCCAGCATTTT
.	TRBV28	TRBJ1-2	.	CASSPDPIIDGYTF	TGTGCCAGCAGCCCTGACCCCATTATCGATGGCTACACCTTC
few	TRBV19	TRBJ1-6	.	CASTGTNSPLHF	TGTGCATCGACAGGAACAAATTCACCCCTCCACTTT
few	TRBV28	TRBJ2-7	.	CASSSLRYEQYF	TGTGCCAGCAGTTCCCTCCGCTACGAGCAGTACTTC
.	TRBV29-1	TRBJ2-5	.	CSVEDGSRVETQYF	TGCAGCGTTGAAGACGGTTCGAGGGTGGAGACCCAGTACTTC
.	TRBV19	TRBJ2-7	.	CASLGPGASPYEQYF	TGTGCCAGCTTGGGTCCAGGGGCAAGTCCCTACGAGCAGTACTTC
.	TRBV4-1	TRBJ2-7	TRBD2	CASSQGAGTSGLSYEQYF	TGCGCCAGCAGCCAAGGCGCCGGGACTAGCGGCCTATCCTACGAGCAGTACTTC
.	TRBV29-1	TRBJ2-5	.	CSGRGSSRETQYF	TGCAGCGGCCGGGGTTCTTCTCGGGAGACCCAGTACTTC
.	TRBV18	TRBJ2-4	TRBD1	CASSPSVQGRNIQYF	TGTGCCAGCTCACCATCTGTACAGGGGAGAAACATTCAGTACTTC
few	TRBV7-4	TRBJ2-7	.	CASSVGIEGNYEQYF	TGTGCCAGCAGCGTAGGTATCGAGGGGAACTACGAGCAGTACTTC
.	TRBV30	TRBJ1-2	TRBD1	CAWRGQGGEDGYTF	TGTGCCTGGAGGGGACAGGGGGGCGAAGATGGCTACACCTTC
few	TRBV15	TRBJ2-3	TRBD2	CATSRDSGGTDTQYF	TGTGCCACCAGCAGAGATAGCGGGGGCACAGATACGCAGTATTTT
.	TRBV28	TRBJ2-7	.	CASSLGGDSLYEQYF	TGTGCCAGCAGTTTGGGGGGGGACAGTCTTTACGAGCAGTACTTC
.	TRBV19	TRBJ2-7	TRBD1	CASMTTGGSSYEQYF	TGTGCCAGTATGACGACAGGGGGTTCCTCCTACGAGCAGTACTTC
few	TRBV11-3	TRBJ2-6	.	CASSLDGSGANVLTF	TGTGCCAGCAGCTTAGACGGGTCTGGGGCCAACGTCCTGACTTTC
many	TRBV2	TRBJ2-3	.	CASSRAGGTDTQYF	TGTGCCAGCAGTCGGGCCGGCGGCACAGATACGCAGTATTTT
.	TRBV29-1	TRBJ1-5	.	CSVAGKLGQPQHF	TGCAGCGTGGCAGGGAAGCTAGGACAGCCCCAGCATTTT
few	TRBV9	TRBJ2-7	TRBD2	CASSDRSGGLREQYF	TGTGCCAGCAGTGATAGGAGCGGGGGGTTGCGGGAGCAGTACTTC
.	TRBV28	TRBJ1-1	TRBD1	CASSPSRGLNTEAFF	TGTGCCAGCAGTCCCTCCAGGGGGCTTAACACTGAAGCTTTCTTT
.	TRBV25-1	TRBJ2-3	.	CASDVGTDTQYF	TGTGCCAGCGATGTAGGCACAGATACGCAGTATTTT
.	TRBV19	TRBJ1-4	TRBD1	CASSISGQGEKLFF	TGTGCCAGTAGTATTAGCGGACAGGGCGAAAAACTGTTTTTT
large	TRBV15	TRBJ1-2	.	CATSRDRGVPYGYTF	TGTGCCACCAGCAGAGATCGGGGGGTCCCCTATGGCTACACCTTC
.	TRBV28	TRBJ1-1	.	CASSPGPVRGAFF	TGTGCCAGCAGTCCGGGGCCCGTCAGGGGAGCTTTCTTT
.	TRBV30	TRBJ2-7	.	CAWSPVAYEQYF	TGTGCCTGGAGCCCCGTCGCCTACGAGCAGTACTTC
.	TRBV18	TRBJ2-1	.	CASSGVGGVSYNEQFF	TGTGCCAGCTCAGGGGTTGGGGGCGTGTCCTACAATGAGCAGTTCTTC
many	TRBV6-4	TRBJ2-1	.	CAITRTADVGEQFF	TGTGCCATCACGAGGACAGCCGATGTCGGTGAGCAGTTCTTC
.	TRBV18	TRBJ2-2	.	CASSPTGGTGTGELFF	TGTGCCAGCTCACCAACTGGAGGAACGGGGACCGGGGAGCTGTTTTTT
medium-sized	TRBV9	TRBJ2-6	TRBD1	CASSVTGVGANVLTF	TGTGCCAGCAGCGTGACAGGGGTTGGGGCCAACGTCCTGACTTTC
.	TRBV5-1	TRBJ1-1	TRBD1	CASSQDRGLPEAFF	TGCGCCAGCAGCCAAGACAGGGGGTTGCCTGAAGCTTTCTTT
.	TRBV6-8	TRBJ2-1	.	CASSYSGGEVYNEQFF	TGTGCCAGCAGTTACTCGGGCGGGGAGGTTTACAATGAGCAGTTCTTC
.	TRBV19	TRBJ2-1	TRBD2	CASTGLAGGEQFF	TGTGCCAGTACAGGACTAGCGGGAGGCGAGCAGTTCTTC
.	TRBV28	TRBJ1-5	.	CASTPGIQPQHF	TGTGCCAGCACCCCAGGGATTCAGCCCCAGCATTTT
.	TRBV29-1	TRBJ2-1	.	CSVEDHDSLYNEQFF	TGCAGCGTTGAAGATCACGACAGTTTATACAATGAGCAGTTCTTC